These 22 T cell receptor beta chains were sequenced from one sample in a study of response to subunit inactivated influenza vaccine. A single record per CDR3 protein comes from TCRdb applying MiXCR to the RT-PCR reads. Found here are 450,000 to 550,000 distinct CDR3 sequences, around 25% of them singletons; the top ten hold approximately 1.9%. This sample comprised CD4+ T cells sorted from PBMCs, obtained more than 4 days after vaccination. Every receptor here comes from a man aged 50 to 59 who received an inactivated influenza vaccine.

This clonotype was seen a few times. V gene TRBV27 combines with J gene TRBJ2-5; D not resolved. Germline lookup yields CDR1 MNHEY and CDR2 SMNVEV (reference sequence). The CDR3 length is 13 residues. V was shortened by 7 bases and J by 5 bases, with 14 bases between the two germline ends. The CDR3 nucleotides read TGTGCCAGCACCTCGACCACCGGGGAGACCCAGTACTTC. Its protein product is CASTSTTGETQYF.

J is TRBJ1-2 and V is TRBV6-1, with TRBD1 as a possible D gene (5 bases). Per germline, CDR1 MNHNS and CDR2 SASEGT. Trimming shortened V by 6 bases and J by 8 bases, and 19 bases separated the two germline ends. This CDR3 comprises 14 residues. This CDR3 is CASRTSGNSRGYTF. As DNA, the CDR3 is TGTGCCAGCAGAACCTCAGGGAATTCAAGGGGCTACACCTTC.

The chain is built from TRBV12-3 or TRBV12-4 and TRBJ1-1; D may be TRBD1 (6 bases). Between the trimmed V and J ends, which lost 6 bases and 2 bases, there was a span of 19 bases. There are 16 residues in the CDR3. The CDR3 coding sequence is TGTGCCAGCAGCCGTAGGGGGGGCGAACCTAACACTGAAGCTTTCTTT. This encodes CASSRRGGEPNTEAFF.

The rearrangement joins TRBV20-1 to TRBJ1-5; no reliable D call. Per the germline V gene, CDR1 is DFQATT and CDR2 is SNEGSKA (reference sequence). V lost 0 bases and J lost 1, with 10 bases in between. The CDR3 consists of 15 residues. The CDR3 loop is CSARDGSRSNQPQHF. The CDR3 DNA follows: TGCAGTGCTAGAGATGGGAGTAGAAGCAATCAGCCCCAGCATTTT.

V usage is TRBV20-1 and J usage is TRBJ2-1; 10 nucleotides align to TRBD2. Germline V gives CDR1 DFQATT, CDR2 SNEGSKA (reference sequence). The J segment lost 8 bases and the V segment lost 5 bases, leaving 6 bases of the junction unmatched. The CDR3 length is 13 residues. The CDR3 DNA reads TGCAGTGCTCCTAGCGGGAGAGGCTATGAGCAGTTCTTC. Translation: CSAPSGRGYEQFF.

The chain has TRBV12-3 or TRBV12-4 and TRBJ2-3; a weak D match, TRBD1 (5 bases). V was trimmed by 5 bases and J by 2 bases, leaving 11 bases between them. This CDR3 contains 14 residues. The DNA for the CDR3 is TGTGCCAGCAGTACCACGACAGTCACAGATACGCAGTATTTT. This translates into CASSTTTVTDTQYF.

This clonotype was counted a few times. The rearrangement uses TRBV10-3 and TRBJ2-7; 14 bases align to TRBD2. This CDR3 has 13 amino acids. The J segment lost 6 bases and the V segment lost 8 bases, leaving 3 bases of the junction unmatched. Per the germline V gene, CDR1 is ENHRY and CDR2 is SYGVKD. The CDR3 sequence is CAIHGLAGGEQYF. CDR3 sequence (DNA): TGTGCCATCCATGGACTAGCGGGAGGCGAGCAGTACTTC.

This clonotype was detected a few times. The chain links TRBV20-1 to TRBJ1-4, with 7 bases fitting TRBD1. Trimming cost V 6 bases and J 5 bases; bases outside gene matches: 3. Looked up from germline, CDR1 is DFQATT and CDR2 is SNEGSKA (reference sequence). The CDR3 has 12 residues. The CDR3 DNA follows: TGCAGTGCAGGGACAGTGAATGAAAAACTGTTTTTT. Translated, it gives CSAGTVNEKLFF.

The rearrangement uses TRBV24-1 and TRBJ2-2; 10 bases fit TRBD1. The V gene end was trimmed by 3 bases and the J gene end by 4 bases; junction bases not matched to a gene: 7. The CDR3 is 17 amino acids. CDR1 KGHDR and CDR2 SFDVKD come from the germline V gene. CDR3 nucleotides: TGTGCCACCAGTGATGCCACGGGACAGGGGTTCACCGGGGAGCTGTTTTTT. Protein: CATSDATGQGFTGELFF.

This clonotype was picked up a small number of times. This chain connects TRBV20-1 to TRBJ2-3; 10 bases agree with TRBD2. V was clipped by 3 bases and J by 3 bases; unmatched bases: 6. The CDR3 length is 15 residues. Germline-derived CDR1 and CDR2 are DFQATT and SNEGSKA (reference sequence). CDR3 protein: CSARDSGRITDTQYF. CDR3 in DNA: TGCAGTGCTAGGGATAGCGGGAGGATTACAGATACGCAGTATTTT.

The genes are TRBV12-5 and TRBJ2-1; D may be TRBD2 (5 bases). Trimming removed 5 bases from V and 9 bases from J, with 11 bases in between. CDR3 size: 12 residues. Germline CDR1 and CDR2: LGHNT and FRNRAP. The chain's CDR3 is CASGQGRGEQFF. The CDR3 DNA is TGTGCTAGTGGTCAAGGTCGGGGTGAGCAGTTCTTC. Using reference TRBV12-5 and TRBJ2-1 for the parts outside the CDR3, the full variable domain is DARVTQTPRHKVTEMGQEVTMRCQPILGHNTVFWYRQTMMQGLELLAYFRNRAPLDDSGMPKDRFSAEMPDATLATLKIQPSEPRDSAVYFCASGQGRGEQFFGPGTRLTVL.

The chain has TRBV25-1 and TRBJ2-7, with no clear D. CDR3 length: 14 residues. CDR1 is MGHDK and CDR2 is SYGVNS in the germline V gene. Trimming removed 2 bases from V and 3 bases from J, with 11 bases in between. The CDR3 loop is CASSEPGPLYEQYF. CDR3 bases: TGTGCCAGCAGTGAACCGGGCCCACTCTACGAGCAGTACTTC.

This chain uses TRBV7-2 with TRBJ2-7; a weak D match, TRBD1 (5 bases). Deletions cut 1 base from V and 5 bases from J, with 9 bases between. Germline V gives CDR1 SGHTA, CDR2 FQGNSA. The CDR3 is 13 amino acids. CDR3 coding DNA: TGTGCCAGCAGCTTAGGCAGGGCCCACGAGCAGTACTTC. Translation: CASSLGRAHEQYF.

This clonotype was observed many times. V and J are TRBV7-2 and TRBJ2-7; perhaps TRBD2 as D (6 bases). CDR1 is SGHTA and CDR2 is FQGNSA in the germline V gene. V lost 8 bases to trimming and J lost 3 bases, with 11 bases between them. This CDR3 has 12 amino acids. In DNA, the CDR3 is TGTGCCAGCTCACCAGCGGGCTACGAGCAGTACTTC. This codes for CASSPAGYEQYF.

The chain couples TRBV12-3 or TRBV12-4 to TRBJ1-1; D is undetermined. The germline V and J ends were trimmed by 3 bases and 5 bases, with 13 bases remaining between them. The CDR3 length is 14 residues. In DNA form, the CDR3 reads TGTGCCAGCAGTTTCGGCGCTACTACAACTGAAGCTTTCTTT. Its protein is CASSFGATTTEAFF.

This clonotype was seen a few times. V is TRBV6-2 or TRBV6-3 and J is TRBJ1-5; the match to TRBD1 covers 7 bases. J was trimmed by 4 bases and V by 7 bases; bases with no gene match: 7. Germline CDR1 and CDR2: MNHEY and SVGEGT. The CDR3 contains 14 residues. CDR3 sequence (DNA): TGTGCCAGCACCCCCCAGGGGGTGAATCAGCCCCAGCATTTT. Encoded protein: CASTPQGVNQPQHF.

This clonotype was seen only once. V usage is TRBV20-1 and J usage is TRBJ2-1, with 9 bases identical to TRBD2. Germline trimming cut 6 bases from V and 6 bases from J; bases unmatched to any gene: 15. There are 16 residues in the CDR3. Germline V gene sequence: CDR1 DFQATT, CDR2 SNEGSKA (reference sequence). DNA for the CDR3: TGCAGTGCATATTCCGGGACTAGCTGGGCGTCCAATGAGCAGTTCTTC. Translated: CSAYSGTSWASNEQFF.

The chain recombines TRBV11-2 with TRBJ2-7, with no clear D. The CDR3 spans 12 residues. CDR1 is SGHAT and CDR2 is FQNNGV in the germline V gene. Trimming took 0 bases from V and 6 from J, leaving 6 bases between them. CDR3 amino acids: CASSLDLSEQYF. The CDR3 region has the DNA TGTGCCAGCAGCTTAGACCTGAGCGAGCAGTACTTC.

The chain is built from TRBV29-1 and TRBJ1-5; TRBD1 matches at 7 bases. The V and J ends lost 7 bases and 5 bases, in that order; junction bases with no gene match: 5. The CDR3 sequence is 12 residues long. Germline-derived CDR1 and CDR2 are SQVTM and ANQGSEA. CDR3 in DNA: TGCAGCGACCGAACAGGGGATCAGCCCCAGCATTTT. Translated: CSDRTGDQPQHF.

The CDR3 DNA follows: TGCAGTGCTAGAGCCTTAACAGGGGGTACCTACGAGCAGTACTTC. It codes for CSARALTGGTYEQYF. The rearrangement joins TRBV20-1 to TRBJ2-7; 8 nucleotides match TRBD1. V was clipped by 1 base and J by 2 bases; unmatched bases: 7. The germline gives CDR1 DFQATT, CDR2 SNEGSKA (reference sequence). There are 15 residues in the CDR3.

A remark on this clonotype: A junction end diverges from the germline sequence, so it may reflect a read error. The rearrangement joins TRBV12-3 or TRBV12-4 to TRBJ2-7; 10 bases fit TRBD1. The CDR3 runs to 16 residues. In nucleotides, the CDR3 is TGTGCCAGCACTTTAGTAGGGGACAGGGGCTCCTACGAGCAGTACTTC. Its protein is CASTLVGDRGSYEQYF.

As DNA, the CDR3 is TGCGCCAGCAGTGCGACTAGCGGTGTCTACGAGCAGTACTTC. As protein: CASSATSGVYEQYF. The chain combines TRBV10-2 with TRBJ2-7, with 9 bases lining up with TRBD2. The length of the CDR3 is 14 residues. The germline V gene encodes CDR1 WSHSY and CDR2 SAAADI. The ends lost 4 bases at V and 3 bases at J; junction bases unmatched: 4.